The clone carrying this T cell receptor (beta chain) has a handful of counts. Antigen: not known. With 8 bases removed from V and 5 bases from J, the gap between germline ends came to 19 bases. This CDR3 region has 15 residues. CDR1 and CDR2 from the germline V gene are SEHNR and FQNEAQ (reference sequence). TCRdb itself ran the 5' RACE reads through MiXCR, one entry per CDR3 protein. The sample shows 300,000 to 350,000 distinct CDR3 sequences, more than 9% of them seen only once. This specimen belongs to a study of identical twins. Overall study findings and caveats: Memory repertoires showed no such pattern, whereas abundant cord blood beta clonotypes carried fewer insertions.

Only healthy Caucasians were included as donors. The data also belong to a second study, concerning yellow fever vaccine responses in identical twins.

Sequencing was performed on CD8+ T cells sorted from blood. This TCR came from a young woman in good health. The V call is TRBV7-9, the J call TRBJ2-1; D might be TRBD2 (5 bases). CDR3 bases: TGTGCCAGCCGAGATTCTAGCTTTCCCCACAATGAGCAGTTCTTC. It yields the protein CASRDSSFPHNEQFF.